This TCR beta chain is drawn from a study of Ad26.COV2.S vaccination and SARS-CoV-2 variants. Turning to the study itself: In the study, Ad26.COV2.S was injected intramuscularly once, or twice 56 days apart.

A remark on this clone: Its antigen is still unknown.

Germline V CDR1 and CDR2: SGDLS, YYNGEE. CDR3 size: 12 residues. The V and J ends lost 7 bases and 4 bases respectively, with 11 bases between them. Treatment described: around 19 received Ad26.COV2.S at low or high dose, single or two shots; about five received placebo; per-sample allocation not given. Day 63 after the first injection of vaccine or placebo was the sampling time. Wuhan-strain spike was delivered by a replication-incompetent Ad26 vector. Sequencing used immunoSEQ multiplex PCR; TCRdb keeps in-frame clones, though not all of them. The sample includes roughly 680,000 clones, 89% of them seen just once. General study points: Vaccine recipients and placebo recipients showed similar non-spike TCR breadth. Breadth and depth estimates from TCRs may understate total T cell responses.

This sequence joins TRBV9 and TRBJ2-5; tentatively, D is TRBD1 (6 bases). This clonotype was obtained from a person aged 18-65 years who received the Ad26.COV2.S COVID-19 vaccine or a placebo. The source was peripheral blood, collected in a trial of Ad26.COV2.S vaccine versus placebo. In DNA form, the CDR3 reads TGTGCCAGCGGCAACAGGGCAGAGACCCAGTACTTC. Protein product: CASGNRAETQYF.